This entry describes one T cell receptor (beta chain). Other DNA variants within this sample encode the same CDR3. It was with 60 Vbeta and 13 Jbeta primers that the PCR ran. Generated by immunoSEQ multiplex PCR, the TCRdb table keeps only in-frame clones and is missing some. The sample table includes 100,000 to 150,000 clones. This specimen comes from a study of cytomegalovirus exposure and HLA in healthy donors. Study as a whole: Early released data had approximately 86 million unique TCRs, all coming from HLA-typed donors.

Sequencing was done on a sample of PBMCs. The receptor was derived from a man younger than 35 in good health and CMV-seronegative.

Here the CDR3 reads CASRTASNQPQHF. The DNA for the CDR3 is TGTGCCAGCCGGACAGCTAGCAATCAGCCCCAGCATTTT. The chain uses TRBV6-5 and TRBJ1-5, with a tentative D call TRBD1 (6 bases). Per the germline V gene, CDR1 is MNHEY and CDR2 is SVGAGI. V gave up 8 bases and J gave up 0 bases, with 8 bases separating them. The CDR3 covers 13 residues.